A single sample gave rise to the 8 T cell receptor beta chains below, sequenced in a study of T cell clusters in autoimmune cytopenias. Multiplex touch-down PCR amplified TRB using TRB-A and TRB-B pools in one tube. TCRdb re-called the multiplex PCR reads, yielding one record per CDR3 amino acid sequence without DNA. The sample data list about 6,700 distinct CDR3 sequences. TRB was amplified from approximately 250 ng of peripheral blood genomic DNA per sample. These same records also appear under a second study, on T cell repertoires in aging, cancer and after chemotherapy.

Sequencing input: peripheral blood. These receptors originate from a human donor in good health.

The chain is built from TRBV7-9 and TRBJ1-1; TCRdb names TRBD1, which stays unverified in the absence of DNA. Germline V gene data show CDR1 as SEHNR and CDR2 as FQNEAQ (reference sequence). This CDR3 is built from 16 residues. CDR3 residues: CASTLSRQGGSGEAFF.

This clonotype is labeled medium-sized based on frequency. The chain has TRBV5-6 and TRBJ2-3; TCRdb names TRBD1, which stays unverified in the absence of DNA. Germline-derived CDR1 and CDR2 are SGHDT and YYEEEE. This CDR3 is 15 amino acids long. CDR3 residues: CASSFSPSNTDTQYF.

This clonotype is called medium-sized based on its frequency. This chain joins TRBV5-4 and TRBJ2-3; lacking DNA, the TRBD1 call made by TCRdb goes unchecked. Per germline, CDR1 SGHNT and CDR2 YYREEE (reference sequence). This CDR3 contains 15 residues. This CDR3 reads CASSKDRGPTDTQYF.

This clonotype is identified as medium-sized from frequency. This chain links TRBV19 with TRBJ2-3; TCRdb reports TRBD2, a call that lacks DNA to check it against. CDR1 is LNHDA and CDR2 is SQIVND in the germline V gene (reference sequence). This CDR3 spans 14 amino acids. CDR3 amino acids: CASSIQAHTDTQYF.

The V call is TRBV11-2, the J call TRBJ1-2. CDR3 length: 13 amino acids. The germline gives CDR1 SGHAT, CDR2 FQNNGV. CDR3 sequence: CASSFGSHYGYTF. The variable domain in full, completed from reference TRBV11-2 and TRBJ1-2, reads EAGVAQSPRYKIIEKRQSVAFWCNPISGHATLYWYQQILGQGPKLLIQFQNNGVVDDSQLPKDRFSAERLKGVDSTLKIQPAKLEDSAVYLCASSFGSHYGYTFGSGTRLTVV.

The rearrangement uses TRBV5-1 and TRBJ2-1; the D call of TRBD2 rests on TCRdb alone, since no DNA is present to check it. Germline values: CDR1 SGHRS, CDR2 YFSETQ. The length of the CDR3 is 14 residues. Here the CDR3 reads CASSPSGENRRQFF.

The chain has TRBV30 and TRBJ1-1. Germline values: CDR1 GTSNPN, CDR2 SVGIG (reference sequence). CDR3 size: 13 residues. The CDR3 region is CAWRGQLYTEAFF.

This clonotype is deemed medium-sized (0.01 to 0.1%) by its frequency. The genes are TRBV6-5 and TRBJ2-2; TCRdb gives TRBD1 as the D gene, but with no DNA this cannot be confirmed. This CDR3 region has 13 residues. Per germline, CDR1 MNHEY and CDR2 SVGAGI. The CDR3 spells CATAPRDTGELFF.